This TCR beta chain was captured in a study of blood T cell repertoires in COVID-19. Study context: Acute and convalescent COVID-19 samples came from the United States, Italy and Spain.

Per the study methods: Amplified reference gene primers provided the basis for estimating nucleated cell counts. Sequencing was performed with immunoSEQ multiplex PCR; in TCRdb, only in-frame clones are kept and a portion is missing. V and J calls and clone size are as listed in that table; D and trimming were resolved from the DNA. The table has 250,000 or so clones, over 70% seen once. Those who participated ranged in age from roughly 18 to 90 years and resided in about 24 US areas. A case of COVID-19 had been met by exposed participants within 2 weeks before study entry. This receptor was identified in a woman aged 40 to 55 who had been exposed to COVID-19. Sequencing input: PBMCs or T cells enriched from blood (not recorded which).

CDR3 nucleotides: TGTGCCAGCAGCGTGTCCGGGACAGGGGGCTTCTATGGCTACACCTTC. Protein: CASSVSGTGGFYGYTF. The chain carries TRBV9 and TRBJ1-2; 12 nucleotides line up with TRBD1. With 2 bases clipped from V and 4 bases from J, the junction kept 6 bases outside the gene matches. CDR1 is SGDLS and CDR2 is YYNGEE in the germline V gene. CDR3 length equals 16 residues.